This T cell receptor beta chain derives from a study of blood T cell repertoires in COVID-19. Across the study: Both acute and convalescent COVID-19 samples were obtained from the United States, Italy and Spain. Sources were T cells, B-cell-depleted T cells, or PBMCs; the material itself was cDNA or gDNA.

This clone was seen only a few times. The CDR3 runs to 15 residues. Germline CDR1 and CDR2: LGHNA and YSLEER. Trimming cost V 0 bases and J 0 bases, with 6 bases left between them. Sequencing was performed with immunoSEQ multiplex PCR; in TCRdb, only in-frame clones are kept and a portion is missing. The repertoire consists of under 300,000 clones, with 82% occurring once and the leading ten covering roughly 12%. The V and J genes are TRBV4-3 and TRBJ1-3, with D uncertain. The sequencing sample was made of peripheral blood. The source of this sequence is a woman aged 55-69 years with active or convalescent COVID-19. The CDR3 bases are TGCGCCAGCAGCCAAGAAGCCGGCTCTGGAAACACCATATATTTT. Translating it yields CASSQEAGSGNTIYF.